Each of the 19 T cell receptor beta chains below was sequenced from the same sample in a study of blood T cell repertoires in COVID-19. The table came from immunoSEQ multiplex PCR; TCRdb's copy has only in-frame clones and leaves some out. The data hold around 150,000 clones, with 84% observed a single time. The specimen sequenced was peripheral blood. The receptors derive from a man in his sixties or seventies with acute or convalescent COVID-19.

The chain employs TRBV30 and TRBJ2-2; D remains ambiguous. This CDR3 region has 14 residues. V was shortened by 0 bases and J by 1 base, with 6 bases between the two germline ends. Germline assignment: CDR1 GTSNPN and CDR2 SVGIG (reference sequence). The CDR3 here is CAWSVGWNTGELFF. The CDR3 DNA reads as TGTGCCTGGAGTGTTGGCTGGAACACCGGGGAGCTGTTTTTT.

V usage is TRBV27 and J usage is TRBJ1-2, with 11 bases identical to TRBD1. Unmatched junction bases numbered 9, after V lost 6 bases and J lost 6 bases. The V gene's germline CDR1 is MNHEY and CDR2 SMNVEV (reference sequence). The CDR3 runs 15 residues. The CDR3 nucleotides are TGTGCCAGCAGGCAGGCAGGACAGGGGGCCCATGGCTACACCTTC. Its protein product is CASRQAGQGAHGYTF.

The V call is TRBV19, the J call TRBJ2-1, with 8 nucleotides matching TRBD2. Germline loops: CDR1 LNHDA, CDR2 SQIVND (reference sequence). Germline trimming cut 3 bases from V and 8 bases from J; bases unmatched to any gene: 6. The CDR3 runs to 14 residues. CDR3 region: CASSIPAGAHEQFF. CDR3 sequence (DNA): TGTGCCAGTAGTATCCCAGCGGGAGCTCATGAGCAGTTCTTC.

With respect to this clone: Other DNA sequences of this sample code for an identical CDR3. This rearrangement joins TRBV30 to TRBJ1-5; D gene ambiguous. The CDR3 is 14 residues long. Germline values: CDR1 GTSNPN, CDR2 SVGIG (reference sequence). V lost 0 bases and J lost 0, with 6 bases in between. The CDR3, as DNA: TGTGCCTGGAGTGTGGGCCTTAGCAATCAGCCCCAGCATTTT. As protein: CAWSVGLSNQPQHF.

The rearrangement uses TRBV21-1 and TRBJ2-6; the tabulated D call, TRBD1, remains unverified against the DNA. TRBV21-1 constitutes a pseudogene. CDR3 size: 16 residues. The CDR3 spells CAKEGTGLSGANVLTF. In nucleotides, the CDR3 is TGTGCCAAAGAGGGGACAGGGTTATCTGGGGCCAACGTCCTGACTTTC.

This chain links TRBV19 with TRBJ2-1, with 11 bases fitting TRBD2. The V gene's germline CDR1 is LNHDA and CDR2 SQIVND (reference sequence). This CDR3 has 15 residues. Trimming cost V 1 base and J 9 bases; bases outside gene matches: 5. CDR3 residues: CASSIASGGSGEQFF. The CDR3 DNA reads TGTGCCAGTAGTATAGCTAGCGGGGGGTCGGGTGAGCAGTTCTTC.

The CDR3 nucleotides are TGCAGTGCTAGTCCCCAGGGGGGAGGCTATGGCTACACCTTC. It encodes CSASPQGGGYGYTF. This sequence joins TRBV20-1 and TRBJ1-2; TRBD1 agrees at 7 bases. This CDR3 is 14 amino acids long. CDR1 is DFQATT and CDR2 is SNEGSKA in the germline V gene (reference sequence). The J segment lost 4 bases and the V segment lost 3 bases, leaving 8 bases of the junction unmatched.

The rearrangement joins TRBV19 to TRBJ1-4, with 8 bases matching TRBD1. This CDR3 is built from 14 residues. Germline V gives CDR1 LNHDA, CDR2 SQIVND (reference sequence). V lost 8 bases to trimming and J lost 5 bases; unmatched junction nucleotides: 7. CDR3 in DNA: TGTGCCAGTGCCTCCAGGGGGCGGAATGAAAAACTGTTTTTT. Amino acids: CASASRGRNEKLFF.

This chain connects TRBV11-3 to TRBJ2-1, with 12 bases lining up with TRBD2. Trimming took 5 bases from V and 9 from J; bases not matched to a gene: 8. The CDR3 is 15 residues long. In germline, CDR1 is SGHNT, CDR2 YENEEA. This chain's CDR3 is CASSPRTSGIGEQFF. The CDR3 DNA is TGTGCCAGCAGCCCCCGGACTAGCGGGATCGGTGAGCAGTTCTTC.

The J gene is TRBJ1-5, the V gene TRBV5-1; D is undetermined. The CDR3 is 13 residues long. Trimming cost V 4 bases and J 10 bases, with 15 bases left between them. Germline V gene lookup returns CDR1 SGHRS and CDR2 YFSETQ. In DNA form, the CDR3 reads TGCGCCAGCAGCCCCGGTTTAAGAGAACCCCAGCATTTT. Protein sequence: CASSPGLREPQHF.

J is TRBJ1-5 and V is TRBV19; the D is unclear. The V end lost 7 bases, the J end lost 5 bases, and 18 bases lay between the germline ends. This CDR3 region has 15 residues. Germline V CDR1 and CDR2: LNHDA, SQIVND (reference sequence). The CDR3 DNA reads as TGTGCCAGTACCCCATACCCCGCGGGGTATCAGCCCCAGCATTTT. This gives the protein CASTPYPAGYQPQHF.

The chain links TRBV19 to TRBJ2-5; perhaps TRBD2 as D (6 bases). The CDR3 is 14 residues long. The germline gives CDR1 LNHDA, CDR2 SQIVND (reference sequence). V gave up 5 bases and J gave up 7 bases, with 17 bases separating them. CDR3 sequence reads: CASSLAPLGGTQYF. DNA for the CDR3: TGTGCCAGTAGTCTGGCACCACTGGGAGGGACCCAGTACTTC. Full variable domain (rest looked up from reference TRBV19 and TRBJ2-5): DGGITQSPKYLFRKEGQNVTLSCEQNLNHDAMYWYRQDPGQGLRLIYYSQIVNDFQKGDIAEGYSVSREKKESFPLTVTSAQKNPTAFYLCASSLAPLGGTQYFGPGTRLLVL.

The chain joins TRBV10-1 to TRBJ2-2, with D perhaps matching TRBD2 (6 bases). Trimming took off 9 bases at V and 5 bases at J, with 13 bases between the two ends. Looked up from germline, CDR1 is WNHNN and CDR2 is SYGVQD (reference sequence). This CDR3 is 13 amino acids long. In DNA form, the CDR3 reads TGCGCCAGTCAAGCCGGGACTACCGGGGAGCTGTTTTTT. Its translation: CASQAGTTGELFF.

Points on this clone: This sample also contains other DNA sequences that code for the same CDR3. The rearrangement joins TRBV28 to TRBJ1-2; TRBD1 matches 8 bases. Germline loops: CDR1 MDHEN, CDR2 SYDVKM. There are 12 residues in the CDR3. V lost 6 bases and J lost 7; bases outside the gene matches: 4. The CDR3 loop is CASRRQGSGYTF. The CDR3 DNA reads TGTGCCAGCAGACGACAGGGGTCTGGCTACACCTTC.

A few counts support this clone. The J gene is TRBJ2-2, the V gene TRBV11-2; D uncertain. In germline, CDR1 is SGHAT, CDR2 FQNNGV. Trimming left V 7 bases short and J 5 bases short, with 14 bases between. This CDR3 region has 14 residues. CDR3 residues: CASTPGLGTGELFF. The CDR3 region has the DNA TGTGCCAGCACGCCAGGATTAGGTACCGGGGAGCTGTTTTTT.

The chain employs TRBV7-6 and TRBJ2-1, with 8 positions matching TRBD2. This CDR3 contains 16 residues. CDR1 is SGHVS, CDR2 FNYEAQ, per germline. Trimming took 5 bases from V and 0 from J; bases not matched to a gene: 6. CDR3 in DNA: TGTGCCAGCAGCCAACGCGGGGGGCTCTCCTACAATGAGCAGTTCTTC. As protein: CASSQRGGLSYNEQFF. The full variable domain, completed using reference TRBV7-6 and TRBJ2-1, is GAGVSQSPRYKVTKRGQDVALRCDPISGHVSLYWYRQALGQGPEFLTYFNYEAQQDKSGLPNDRFSAERPEGSISTLTIQRTEQRDSAMYRCASSQRGGLSYNEQFFGPGTRLTVL.

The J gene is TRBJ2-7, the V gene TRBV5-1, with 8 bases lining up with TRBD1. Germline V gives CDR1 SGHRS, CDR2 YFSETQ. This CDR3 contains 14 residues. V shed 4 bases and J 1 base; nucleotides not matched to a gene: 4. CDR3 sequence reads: CASSGGQESYEQYF. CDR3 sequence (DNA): TGCGCCAGCAGCGGGGGACAGGAATCCTACGAGCAGTACTTC.

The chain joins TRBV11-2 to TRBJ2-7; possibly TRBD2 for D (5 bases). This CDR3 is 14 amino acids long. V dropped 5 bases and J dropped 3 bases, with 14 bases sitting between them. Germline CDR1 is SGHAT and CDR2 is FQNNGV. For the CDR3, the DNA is TGTGCCAGCAGCGAAGAGGGTCCCCGCTACGAGCAGTACTTC. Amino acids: CASSEEGPRYEQYF.

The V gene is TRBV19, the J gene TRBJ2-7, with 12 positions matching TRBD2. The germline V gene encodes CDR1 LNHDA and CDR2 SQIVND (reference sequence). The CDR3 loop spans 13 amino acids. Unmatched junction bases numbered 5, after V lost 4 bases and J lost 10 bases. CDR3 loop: CASSKGLAGVQYF. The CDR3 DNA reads TGTGCCAGTAGTAAGGGACTAGCGGGCGTTCAGTACTTC. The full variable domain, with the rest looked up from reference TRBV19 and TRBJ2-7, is DGGITQSPKYLFRKEGQNVTLSCEQNLNHDAMYWYRQDPGQGLRLIYYSQIVNDFQKGDIAEGYSVSREKKESFPLTVTSAQKNPTAFYLCASSKGLAGVQYFGPGTRLTVT.